These T cell receptor beta chains were read from a single sample in a study of T cell responses to AZD1222 COVID-19 vaccine. Clones were sequenced by immunoSEQ multiplex PCR, and TCRdb holds only the in-frame ones, with some missing. The top ten clones hold around 10% of a sample with about 180,000 clones, around nine tenths of them seen once. This sample comprised peripheral blood, obtained 28 days after the second AZD1222 dose. The receptors derive from an adult who received the AZD1222 COVID-19 vaccine. CDR3s include the opening cysteine and the closing phenylalanine or tryptophan. Each record gives: J gene, V gene, CDR3 protein.

TRBJ1-2 TRBV29-1 CSVALGQDYGYTF
TRBJ2-4 TRBV27 CASSFRLGGMDIQYF
TRBJ2-7 TRBV5-6 CASSRQGARKEQYF
TRBJ1-6 TRBV7-9 CASSLAGSEFPLHF
TRBJ2-5 TRBV6-5 CASSYMRPPETQYF
TRBJ1-6 TRBV11-1 CASSTRGLSYNSPLHF
TRBJ2-1 TRBV4-1 CASSQDLLDGFGQFF
TRBJ2-5 TRBV2 CASSEIAVRETQYF
TRBJ1-1 TRBV11-2 CASSFRGRAAFF
TRBJ1-3 TRBV9 CASSAGTGLRSLGNTIYF
TRBJ2-7 TRBV5-1 CASGIQEGRVHEQYF
TRBJ2-1 TRBV9 CASSIAGGLSSYNEQFF
TRBJ2-5 TRBV7-9 CASSLALGQRGAGKETQYF
TRBJ2-3 TRBV19 CASSPALSTDTQYF
TRBJ1-6 TRBV18 CASSPLAVGNNSPLHF
TRBJ1-3 TRBV10-3 CAIRDSETGNTIYF
TRBJ1-5 TRBV6-1 CASSEARWGSQPQHF